This T cell receptor beta chain was found in a study of OX40 agonist ivuxolimab in advanced cancers. Study results and limitations: Some nonresponders also had low normalized T-cell clonal expansion.

The repertoire was sequenced with immunoSEQ multiplex PCR; TCRdb's copy has only in-frame clones and lacks some. The sample carries roughly 150,000 clones, around 94% recorded once. Concerning this clone itself: The antigen remains unidentified.

The TCR comes from an adult with an advanced solid tumor such as melanoma, head and neck, liver or kidney cancer. Here the sequenced sample was CD4+ or CD8+ T cells sorted from blood, taken in a trial of the OX40 agonist ivuxolimab.

The CDR3 DNA reads TGTGCCAGCAGCCTACAGGCGGGCACAGATACGCAGTATTTT. Protein product: CASSLQAGTDTQYF. The chain is built from TRBV7-9 and TRBJ2-3, with D maybe TRBD1 (5 bases). V was cut by 5 bases and J by 1 base, with 10 bases left in between. Germline V gene data show CDR1 as SEHNR and CDR2 as FQNEAQ (reference sequence). The CDR3 extends over 14 amino acids.